The sequence of this TCR beta chain was determined in a study of blood T cells in healthy people across ages. The study's findings and limits: Older individuals had lower TCR beta diversity per million T cells (the decline was roughly linear). The donors' CMV status was not determined, possibly confounding changes in expanded clonotypes.

V lost 7 bases and J lost 7; bases outside the gene matches: 8. CDR3 length equals 14 residues. The V gene's germline CDR1 is SNHLY and CDR2 FYNNEI. Russia was home to the donors, healthy Caucasian individuals aged 6 to 90. The study isolated at least 7 million PBMCs from each sample. Then a second PCR, running roughly 6 to 11 cycles, was carried out with a sample-barcoded 5' primer and a J-beta primer mix. Via MiXCR, TCRdb re-called the 5' RACE reads, giving one row per CDR3 protein. The repertoire holds approximately 2,000,000 distinct CDR3 sequences, with roughly two fifths as singletons. This clonotype has more than one count but fewer than ten. The antigen is undetermined.

What was sequenced was blood. The chain couples TRBV2 to TRBJ1-4; 8 bases are a match to TRBD1. This sequence was found in a human donor in good health. DNA for the CDR3: TGTGCCAGCACCAGGACAGGGCTCGTTGAAAAACTGTTTTTT. Translated, it gives CASTRTGLVEKLFF.